A selection of T cell receptor beta chains follows, all from one sample in a study of blood T cell repertoires in COVID-19. Assay used: immunoSEQ multiplex PCR; TCRdb lists only in-frame clones, some missing. The table includes about 360,000 clones, around 88% detected once. The sequenced sample was peripheral blood. These TCRs come from a woman in her fifties or sixties with COVID-19, enrolled during active disease. Both conserved end residues are part of each CDR3. Fields, in order: V gene, clone size, D gene, J gene, CDR3 protein, CDR3 DNA. A D gene is named only where the DNA matches it firmly. Clone size is not always given. Where it is, it says once, few, many or a class for expanded clones.

>TRBV7-6|once|-|TRBJ2-4
CASSSSPQGRGNIQYF
TGTGCCAGCAGCTCATCCCCCCAGGGGAGGGGAAACATTCAGTACTTC
>TRBV29-1|few|-|TRBJ1-1
CSVGSEEAFF
TGCAGCGTTGGTAGTGAAGAGGCTTTCTTT
>TRBV15|-|-|TRBJ1-2
CATSRLLQGAYGYTF
TGTGCCACCAGCAGGCTTCTACAGGGAGCCTATGGCTACACCTTC
>TRBV5-1|-|-|TRBJ1-1
CASSFYQANTEAFF
TGCGCCAGCAGCTTTTACCAGGCGAACACTGAAGCTTTCTTT
>TRBV18|-|TRBD1|TRBJ2-5
CASSPSGQGETQYF
TGTGCCAGCTCACCATCCGGACAGGGAGAGACCCAGTACTTC
>TRBV3-1/TRBV3-2|-|TRBD1|TRBJ1-2
CASSRSDRGPRGYTF
TGTGCCAGCAGCCGGTCGGACAGGGGGCCCCGTGGCTACACCTTC
>TRBV6-2/TRBV6-3|once|TRBD1|TRBJ2-1
CASSGTDNEQFF
TGTGCCAGCAGTGGGACAGACAATGAGCAGTTCTTC
>TRBV5-1|-|TRBD1|TRBJ2-7
CASTAGTASYEQYF
TGCGCCAGTACCGCCGGGACAGCTTCCTACGAGCAGTACTTC
>TRBV9|-|TRBD1|TRBJ1-1
CASGGDRRLAFF
TGTGCCAGCGGGGGGGACAGGCGTTTAGCTTTCTTT
>TRBV5-4|-|-|TRBJ1-5
CASSFFGGPGQPQHF
TGTGCCAGCAGCTTTTTCGGGGGACCCGGTCAGCCCCAGCATTTT
>TRBV14|-|-|TRBJ1-2
CASSQEGLSYTF
TGTGCCAGCAGCCAAGAGGGGCTGAGCTACACCTTC
>TRBV19|-|-|TRBJ1-5
CAVSRGWGNQPQHF
TGTGCAGTGAGTAGGGGATGGGGCAATCAGCCCCAGCATTTT
>TRBV7-9|-|TRBD1|TRBJ1-6
CASSLLQGVNSPLHF
TGTGCCAGCAGCCTCTTACAGGGGGTTAATTCACCCCTCCACTTT
>TRBV6-5|-|-|TRBJ2-7
CASSYSRGYEQYF
TGTGCCAGCAGTTACTCGAGGGGGTACGAGCAGTACTTC
>TRBV7-9|-|-|TRBJ1-4
CASSSLRQATNEKLFF
TGTGCCAGCAGCTCCCTCCGACAAGCAACTAATGAAAAACTGTTTTTT
>TRBV10-3|-|TRBD2|TRBJ2-1
CAISGTSGPDFGQFF
TGTGCCATCAGTGGGACTAGCGGGCCCGATTTCGGGCAGTTCTTC
>TRBV3-1/TRBV3-2|-|TRBD1|TRBJ1-2
CASSQEDRGPTNYGYTF
TGTGCCAGCAGCCAAGAAGACAGGGGGCCGACTAACTATGGCTACACCTTC
>TRBV3-1/TRBV3-2|-|TRBD1|TRBJ1-2
CASSQAGTGVYGYTF
TGTGCCAGCAGCCAAGCCGGGACAGGGGTCTATGGCTACACCTTC
>TRBV24-1|-|-|TRBJ1-2
CATSDVFGDGYTF
TGTGCCACCAGTGATGTTTTCGGGGATGGCTACACCTTC
>TRBV27|-|-|TRBJ2-1
CASSRSAYNEQFF
TGTGCCAGCAGTCGGAGCGCCTACAATGAGCAGTTCTTC
>TRBV29-1|-|TRBD1|TRBJ2-3
CSVERTGETDTQYF
TGCAGCGTTGAACGGACAGGGGAAACAGATACGCAGTATTTT
>TRBV27|few|-|TRBJ1-3
CASSRGGAGNTIYF
TGTGCCAGCAGTCGAGGGGGGGCCGGAAACACCATATATTTT
>TRBV5-8|-|TRBD2|TRBJ2-1
CASSSWTSHQGEQFF
TGTGCCAGCAGCTCCTGGACTAGCCACCAAGGTGAGCAGTTCTTC
>TRBV19|-|TRBD1|TRBJ2-3
CASRRQGAFSNTDTQYF
TGTGCCAGTAGGAGACAGGGGGCATTTAGTAACACAGATACGCAGTATTTT
>TRBV5-3|-|TRBD2|TRBJ2-4
CARSLAGLAGSLAKNIQYF
TGTGCCAGAAGCTTGGCCGGGCTAGCGGGGAGCCTAGCCAAAAACATTCAGTACTTC
>TRBV18|-|-|TRBJ2-7
CASSPPGDKSYEQYF
TGTGCCAGCTCACCACCGGGGGACAAGTCCTACGAGCAGTACTTC
>TRBV14|-|TRBD1|TRBJ1-4
CASSGTGEEKLFF
TGTGCCAGCAGCGGGACAGGGGAAGAAAAACTGTTTTTT